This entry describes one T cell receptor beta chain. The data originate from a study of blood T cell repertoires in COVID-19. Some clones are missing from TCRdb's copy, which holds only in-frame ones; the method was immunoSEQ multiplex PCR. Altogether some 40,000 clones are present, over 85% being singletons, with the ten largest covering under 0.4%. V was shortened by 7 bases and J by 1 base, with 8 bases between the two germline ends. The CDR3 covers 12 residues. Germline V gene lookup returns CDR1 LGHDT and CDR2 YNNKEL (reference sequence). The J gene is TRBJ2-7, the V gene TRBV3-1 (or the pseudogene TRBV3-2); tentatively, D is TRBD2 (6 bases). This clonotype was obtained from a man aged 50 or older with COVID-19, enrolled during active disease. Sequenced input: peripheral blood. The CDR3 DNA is TGTGCCAGCATCAGCGGGTCCTACGAGCAGTACTTC. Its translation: CASISGSYEQYF.